The rows below give T cell receptor beta chains drawn from one sample of a study of T cells in Graves' hyperthyroidism and ophthalmopathy. One entry per CDR3 protein, called by TCRdb with MiXCR from the multiplex PCR reads. The sample holds a few hundred thousand distinct CDR3 sequences; 13% to 15% are singletons and the top ten take roughly a fifth. Source material: blood. Receptors originate from an older woman with Graves' ophthalmopathy. CDR3s include the opening cysteine and the closing phenylalanine or tryptophan. The D gene is left open where the match is weak. The listing skips clone size in some rows; elsewhere it reads once, few, many or a size class.

>many|NA|TRBV9|TRBJ2-5
TGTGCCAGCAGCGACGGGGGTCCGGTGGAGACCCAGTACTTC
CASSDGGPVETQYF
>many|NA|TRBV12-3/TRBV12-4|TRBJ1-4
TGTGCCAGCAGTTCCTTAGCGGTTTCGACTAATGAAAAACTGTTTTTT
CASSSLAVSTNEKLFF
>NA|NA|TRBV12-3/TRBV12-4|TRBJ2-5
TGTGCCAGCAGTTTGAGGGAGAGGCGCCGGGGGACCCAGTACTTC
CASSLRERRRGTQYF
>many|NA|TRBV12-3/TRBV12-4|TRBJ2-3
TGTGCCAGCAGTTGGAGGGTTCCAGATACGCAGTATTTT
CASSWRVPDTQYF
>NA|NA|TRBV12-3/TRBV12-4|TRBJ1-1
TGTGCCAGCAGTAGCGGGGCGGCGTACACTGAAGCTTTCTTT
CASSSGAAYTEAFF
>many|NA|TRBV7-2|TRBJ2-7
TGTGCCAGCAGCTTAGCCCCGGGTGAGCAGTACTTC
CASSLAPGEQYF
>many|TRBD1|TRBV12-3/TRBV12-4|TRBJ2-3
TGTGCCAGCAGTTTAGAGGGACAGGGGACAGATACGCAGTATTTT
CASSLEGQGTDTQYF
>NA|NA|TRBV20-1|TRBJ2-4
TGCAGTGCCCGCCCGGCGACAGGTGAAAACATTCAGTACTTC
CSARPATGENIQYF
>many|NA|TRBV11-2|TRBJ2-3
TGTGCCAGCAGCGCACTCGATACGCAGTATTTT
CASSALDTQYF
>many|TRBD1|TRBV2|TRBJ2-7
TGTGCCAGCACCAGGACAGGGGTCTACGAGCAGTACTTC
CASTRTGVYEQYF
>NA|NA|TRBV24-1|TRBJ2-1
TGTGCCACCAGTGATTCAGCGGGTAGTGGGAATGAGCAGTTCTTC
CATSDSAGSGNEQFF
>many|NA|TRBV30|TRBJ2-7
TGTGCCTGGAGACGAGGTTACGAGCAGTACTTC
CAWRRGYEQYF
>NA|NA|TRBV19|TRBJ1-1
TGTGCCAGTAGGCTCGGACTTTCAGGGAACACTGAAGCTTTCTTT
CASRLGLSGNTEAFF
>few|NA|TRBV7-3|TRBJ2-2
TGTGCCAGCAGCTTAACCGGTGGAGACACCGGGGAGCTGTTTTTT
CASSLTGGDTGELFF
>many|NA|TRBV11-2|TRBJ2-2
TGTACCAGCAGCCCGGACAGATCACTCGGGGAGCTGTTTTTT
CTSSPDRSLGELFF
>many|NA|TRBV27|TRBJ2-3
TGTGCCAGCAGTTTGAACAGACCCACAGATACGCAGTATTTT
CASSLNRPTDTQYF